These 20 T cell receptor beta chains originate from one sample sequenced in a study of blood T cell repertoires in COVID-19. Method: immunoSEQ multiplex PCR; TCRdb's copy keeps in-frame clones and lacks some. The profile covers about 270,000 clones, with approximately 90% appearing a single time and 2% to 2.5% taken by the ten largest. The sequenced sample was PBMCs or T cells enriched from blood (not recorded which). The receptor set was obtained from a woman in her forties with acute COVID-19.

The chain combines TRBV5-5 with TRBJ2-7; possibly TRBD1 for D (5 bases). CDR3 length: 15 residues. Germline V gene lookup returns CDR1 SGHKS and CDR2 YYEKEE (reference sequence). V was clipped by 4 bases and J by 3 bases, with 17 bases between them. The CDR3 DNA sequence: TGTGCCAGCAGCCGCGACAGCCCGCCACACTACGAGCAGTACTTC. Protein product: CASSRDSPPHYEQYF.

The rearrangement uses TRBV10-1 and TRBJ2-2; 15 positions agree with TRBD2. The CDR3 contains 20 residues. Trimming at V came to 5 bases and at J to 7 bases, leaving 17 bases not matched to a gene. CDR1 and CDR2 (germline): WNHNN, SYGVQD (reference sequence). As DNA, the CDR3 is TGCGCCAGCAGTAAAACCCAAACCCGGACTAGCGGGAGGGATCACGGGGAGCTGTTTTTT. This sequence encodes CASSKTQTRTSGRDHGELFF.

V and J are TRBV1 and TRBJ2-1; TRBD2, the D gene given by the table, was not confirmed from the DNA. TRBV1 is reported as a pseudogene. The CDR3 runs to 17 residues. The CDR3: CTSSQDKGSGTYNEQFF. The CDR3 DNA sequence: TGCACCAGCAGCCAAGATAAGGGTAGCGGGACCTACAATGAGCAGTTCTTC.

This clone has more than one count but fewer than ten. The rearrangement joins TRBV19 to TRBJ1-5; D is perhaps TRBD1 (5 bases). The CDR3 covers 15 residues. Germline V gives CDR1 LNHDA, CDR2 SQIVND (reference sequence). The V gene lost 4 bases and the J gene lost 2 bases, with 12 bases spanning the gap. The CDR3, as DNA: TGTGCCAGTAGTACAGGGTCTATGGGCAATCAGCCCCAGCATTTT. Encoded protein: CASSTGSMGNQPQHF.

J is TRBJ2-6 and V is TRBV7-2; 9 bases align to TRBD2. Germline values: CDR1 SGHTA, CDR2 FQGNSA. V was pared by 0 bases and J by 4 bases, with 4 bases of the junction left unmatched. This CDR3 contains 17 residues. In nucleotides, the CDR3 is TGTGCCAGCAGCTTAGCTAGCGGGAGTAGCGGGGCCAACGTCCTGACTTTC. Translation: CASSLASGSSGANVLTF. Using reference TRBV7-2 and TRBJ2-6 for the parts outside the CDR3, the full variable domain is GAGVSQSPSNKVTEKGKDVELRCDPISGHTALYWYRQSLGQGLEFLIYFQGNSAPDKSGLPSDRFSAERTGGSVSTLTIQRTQQEDSAVYLCASSLASGSSGANVLTFGAGSRLTVL.

This chain uses TRBV18 with TRBJ1-2; 8 nucleotides align to TRBD1. The CDR3 is 18 amino acids. Trimming cost V 2 bases and J 1 base; bases outside gene matches: 12. Looked up from germline, CDR1 is KGHSH and CDR2 is LQKENI. This chain's CDR3 is CASSPTVGQEHINYGYTF. The CDR3 DNA reads TGTGCCAGCTCACCAACCGTGGGACAGGAGCACATTAACTATGGCTACACCTTC.

The chain employs TRBV14 and TRBJ1-2; TRBD1 is a possible D gene (5 bases). The V end lost 4 bases, the J end lost 3 bases, and 9 bases lay between the germline ends. Per germline, CDR1 SGHDN and CDR2 FVKESK. This CDR3 region has 13 residues. Written as DNA, the CDR3 is TGTGCCAGCAGCCCACAGGATTACTATGGCTACACCTTC. This codes for CASSPQDYYGYTF.

The V gene is TRBV29-1, the J gene TRBJ2-5; 8 bases line up with TRBD2. CDR1 is SQVTM, CDR2 ANQGSEA, per germline. The CDR3 has 13 amino acids. V was clipped by 5 bases and J by 5 bases; unmatched bases: 7. This CDR3 reads CSVFRGGQETQYF. The CDR3 DNA follows: TGCAGCGTTTTTCGGGGGGGCCAGGAGACCCAGTACTTC.

The chain uses TRBV10-3 and TRBJ1-2; no definite D call. Germline lookup yields CDR1 ENHRY and CDR2 SYGVKD. Trimming took 9 bases from V and 1 from J, leaving 9 bases between them. The CDR3 is 12 residues long. The CDR3 loop is CAICQFNYGYTF. The CDR3, as DNA: TGTGCCATTTGTCAGTTTAACTATGGCTACACCTTC.

The V and J genes are TRBV19 and TRBJ1-1, with D possibly TRBD1 on 5 matching bases. CDR3 length: 14 residues. V lost 5 bases, J lost 4 bases, and 14 bases lay in between. Germline-derived CDR1 and CDR2 are LNHDA and SQIVND (reference sequence). The CDR3, as DNA: TGTGCCAGTAGTGTAAGCCGGGGGGGCACTGAAGCTTTCTTT. Residues: CASSVSRGGTEAFF.

This chain connects TRBV7-8 to TRBJ2-2; tentative D call: TRBD1 (6 bases). Germline V gene sequence: CDR1 SGHVS, CDR2 FQNEAQ. The CDR3 is 14 amino acids. Trimming cost V 1 base and J 4 bases, with 7 bases left between them. CDR3 coding DNA: TGTGCCAGCAGCTTAGTGGACAGCACCGGGGAGCTGTTTTTT. Translation: CASSLVDSTGELFF.

This clone has a single count. The chain links TRBV19 to TRBJ2-5, with 9 bases fitting TRBD2. CDR3 length: 16 amino acids. The germline gives CDR1 LNHDA, CDR2 SQIVND (reference sequence). J lost 5 bases, V lost 5 bases, and 12 bases had no gene match. The CDR3 loop is CASSSRPGLATETQYF. CDR3 sequence (DNA): TGTGCCAGTAGTTCCAGACCCGGACTAGCGACGGAGACCCAGTACTTC.

The chain has TRBV7-9 and TRBJ2-5; possibly TRBD1 for D (6 bases). Trimming removed 5 bases at V and 5 bases at J, with 6 bases between. Germline V gene sequence: CDR1 SEHNR, CDR2 FQNEAQ (reference sequence). The CDR3 consists of 11 residues. The CDR3 loop is CASSQGETQYF. In DNA, the CDR3 is TGTGCCAGCAGCCAGGGGGAGACCCAGTACTTC.

The chain recombines TRBV28 with TRBJ2-3, with D possibly matching TRBD1 (5 bases). This CDR3 comprises 15 residues. CDR1 is MDHEN, CDR2 SYDVKM, per germline. V was clipped by 4 bases and J by 4 bases, with 15 bases between them. The DNA of the CDR3 is TGTGCCAGCAGTTCCGCGAGGACCAGGGCAGATACGCAGTATTTT. Translated, it gives CASSSARTRADTQYF.

CDR3 bases: TGTGCCTGGAGTGTAAAACGGGAGTATGAAGCTTTCTTT. It translates to CAWSVKREYEAFF. The chain couples TRBV30 to TRBJ1-1, with D uncertain. The CDR3 runs 13 residues. V was cut by 0 bases and J by 7 bases, with 12 bases left in between. The germline CDR1 and CDR2 sequences are GTSNPN and SVGIG (reference sequence).

The chain uses TRBV7-9 and TRBJ2-3; 9 nucleotides match TRBD2. The J segment lost 5 bases and the V segment lost 5 bases, leaving 14 bases of the junction unmatched. The CDR3 loop spans 17 amino acids. CDR1 is SEHNR, CDR2 FQNEAQ, per germline (reference sequence). The CDR3 is CASSKGTSGRGVDTQYF. CDR3 bases: TGTGCCAGCAGCAAAGGCACTAGCGGGCGTGGTGTAGATACGCAGTATTTT.

The J gene is TRBJ1-1, the V gene TRBV5-1, with 7 bases aligning to TRBD1. V shed 4 bases, J shed 6 bases, and the junction held 6 bases outside the gene matches. The V gene's germline CDR1 is SGHRS and CDR2 YFSETQ. The CDR3 is 13 residues long. Here the CDR3 DNA reads TGCGCCAGCAGCCTGGGGGGACAGCCTGAAGCTTTCTTT. Its protein product is CASSLGGQPEAFF.

The chain recombines TRBV7-9 with TRBJ1-2, with D possibly TRBD1 on 5 matching bases. The germline V and J ends were trimmed by 5 bases and 6 bases, with 13 bases remaining between them. From germline, CDR1 is SEHNR and CDR2 FQNEAQ (reference sequence). The CDR3 is made up of 13 amino acids. The CDR3 spells CASSRRQGDGYTF. DNA of the CDR3: TGTGCCAGCAGCCGGCGGCAGGGTGATGGCTACACCTTC. Full variable domain (missing parts from reference TRBV7-9 and TRBJ1-2): DTGVSQNPRHKITKRGQNVTFRCDPISEHNRLYWYRQTLGQGPEFLTYFQNEAQLEKSRLLSDRFSAERPKGSFSTLEIQRTEQGDSAMYLCASSRRQGDGYTFGSGTRLTVV.

V and J are TRBV10-3 and TRBJ1-6, with no clear D. The germline CDR1 and CDR2 sequences are ENHRY and SYGVKD. CDR3 length equals 14 residues. With 10 bases removed from V and 10 bases from J, the gap between germline ends came to 20 bases. The CDR3 loop is CATDREMNVSPLHF. In DNA form, the CDR3 reads TGTGCCACCGACCGGGAAATGAATGTATCACCCCTCCACTTT.

The CDR3 sequence: CSASPRTGDYGYTF. CDR3 coding DNA: TGCAGTGCTAGTCCCCGGACAGGGGACTATGGCTACACCTTC. The chain carries TRBV20-1 and TRBJ1-2; 9 nucleotides match TRBD1. The junction had 5 bases not matched to a gene; V was cut back by 3 bases and J by 3 bases. Per germline, CDR1 DFQATT and CDR2 SNEGSKA (reference sequence). This CDR3 region has 14 residues.